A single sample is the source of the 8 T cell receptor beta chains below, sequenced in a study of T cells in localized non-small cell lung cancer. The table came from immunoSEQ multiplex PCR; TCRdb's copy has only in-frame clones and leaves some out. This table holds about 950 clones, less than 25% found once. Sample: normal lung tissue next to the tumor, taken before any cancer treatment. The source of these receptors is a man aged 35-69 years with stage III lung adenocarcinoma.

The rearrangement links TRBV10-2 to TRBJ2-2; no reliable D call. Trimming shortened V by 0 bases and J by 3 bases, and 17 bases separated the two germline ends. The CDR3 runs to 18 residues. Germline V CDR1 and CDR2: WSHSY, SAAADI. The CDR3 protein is CASSESAGRVPYTGELFF. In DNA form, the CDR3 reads TGCGCCAGCAGTGAGTCTGCAGGTAGAGTCCCATACACCGGGGAGCTGTTTTTT.

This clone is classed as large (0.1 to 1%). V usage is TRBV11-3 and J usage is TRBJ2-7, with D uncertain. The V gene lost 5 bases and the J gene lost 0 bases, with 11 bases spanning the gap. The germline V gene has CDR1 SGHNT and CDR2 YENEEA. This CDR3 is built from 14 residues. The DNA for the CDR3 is TGTGCCAGCAGCCCGTATGGGGACTCCTACGAGCAGTACTTC. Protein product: CASSPYGDSYEQYF.

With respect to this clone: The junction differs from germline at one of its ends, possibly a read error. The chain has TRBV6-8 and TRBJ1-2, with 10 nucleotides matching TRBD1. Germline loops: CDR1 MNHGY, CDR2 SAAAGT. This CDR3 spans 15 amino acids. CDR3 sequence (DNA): TGTGCCATCAGTGGTAGGACAGGGGGGGTCTATGGCTACACCTTC. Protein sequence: CAISGRTGGVYGYTF.

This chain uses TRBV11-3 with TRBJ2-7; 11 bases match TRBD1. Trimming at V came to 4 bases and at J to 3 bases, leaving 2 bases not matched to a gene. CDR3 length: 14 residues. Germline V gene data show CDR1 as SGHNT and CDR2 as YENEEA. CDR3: CASSSDRGHYEQYF. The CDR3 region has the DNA TGTGCCAGCAGCTCGGACAGGGGGCACTACGAGCAGTACTTC.

CDR3 bases: TGTGCCAGCAGCGGGGGGACTCTTTACAATGAGCAGTTCTTC. Protein: CASSGGTLYNEQFF. The genes are TRBV9 and TRBJ2-1; possibly TRBD2 for D (6 bases). The germline V gene has CDR1 SGDLS and CDR2 YYNGEE. CDR3 size: 14 residues. V gave up 3 bases and J gave up 4 bases, with 11 bases separating them.

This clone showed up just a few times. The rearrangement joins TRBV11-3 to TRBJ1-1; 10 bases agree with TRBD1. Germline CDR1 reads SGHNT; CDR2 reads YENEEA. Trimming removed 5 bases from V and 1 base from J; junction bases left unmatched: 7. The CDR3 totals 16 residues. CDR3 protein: CASSRRDRGWNTEAFF. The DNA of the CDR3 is TGTGCCAGCAGCCGCCGGGACAGGGGTTGGAACACTGAAGCTTTCTTT.

The CDR3, as DNA: TGTGCCAGCAGCTTTCGGACTAGCGGAACCCAAGAGACCCAGTACTTC. It translates to CASSFRTSGTQETQYF. V usage is TRBV11-3 and J usage is TRBJ2-5; 10 bases match TRBD2. Germline V lookup: CDR1 SGHNT, CDR2 YENEEA. The CDR3 loop spans 16 amino acids. V was clipped by 3 bases and J by 1 base; unmatched bases: 5.

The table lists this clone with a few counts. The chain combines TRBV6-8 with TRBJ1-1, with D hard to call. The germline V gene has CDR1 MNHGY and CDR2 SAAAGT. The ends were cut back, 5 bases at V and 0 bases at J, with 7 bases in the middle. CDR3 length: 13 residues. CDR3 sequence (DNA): TGTGCCAGCAGTGCGGTCCTGAACACTGAAGCTTTCTTT. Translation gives CASSAVLNTEAFF.